This entry lists 10 T cell receptor beta chains sequenced from one sample in a study of HIV-infected patients and healthy controls. The repertoire came from unfractionated whole blood and reflected all unsorted peripheral T cells. Reverse transcription used approximately 500 ng RNA and constant-region primers for alpha and beta. Separate chain-specific third strand synthesis with multiplexing indices produced the alpha and beta libraries. TCRdb ran MiXCR on the 5' RACE reads and lists one entry per CDR3 protein. Of about 9,600 distinct CDR3 sequences in the sample, approximately 5.2% are singletons; the top ten hold 13% to 15%. This specimen was blood, taken before antiretroviral therapy. The receptor source for this set is an adult with HIV infection.

This clonotype was found many times. The genes are TRBV5-6 and TRBJ2-1; 12 bases map to TRBD2. Germline V CDR1 and CDR2: SGHDT, YYEEEE. This CDR3 contains 18 residues. V shed 2 bases, J shed 0 bases, and the junction held 6 bases outside the gene matches. The CDR3 reads CASSFLTSGGSSYNEQFF. CDR3 DNA sequence: TGTGCCAGCAGCTTTTTAACTAGCGGGGGGAGCTCCTACAATGAGCAGTTCTTC.

In this sample, this clonotype turned up many times. The chain recombines TRBV25-1 with TRBJ2-3, with a possible D match to TRBD2 (5 bases). The germline V and J ends were trimmed by 1 base and 5 bases, with 10 bases remaining between them. Germline-derived CDR1 and CDR2 are MGHDK and SYGVNS. The CDR3 contains 14 residues. CDR3 sequence reads: CASSEWNREDTQYF. The CDR3 nucleotides are TGTGCCAGCAGTGAATGGAACCGGGAAGATACGCAGTATTTT.

This clonotype was seen many times. The CDR3 region is CASSVDRGVPGGYTF. As DNA, the CDR3 is TGTGCCAGCAGTGTCGACAGGGGGGTCCCTGGCGGCTACACCTTC. The V call is TRBV6-1, the J call TRBJ1-2; 9 nucleotides agree with TRBD1. V lost 4 bases and J lost 8; bases outside the gene matches: 11. The CDR3 has 15 amino acids. Germline CDR1 and CDR2: MNHNS and SASEGT.

This clonotype was seen many times. The chain recombines TRBV5-6 with TRBJ2-5; tentative D call: TRBD2 (7 bases). Trimming cost V 3 bases and J 1 base, with 13 bases left between them. This CDR3 comprises 15 residues. CDR1 SGHDT and CDR2 YYEEEE come from the germline V gene. CDR3 coding DNA: TGTGCCAGCAGCTCAAACGGGGGGCTCCAAGAGACCCAGTACTTC. Its translation is CASSSNGGLQETQYF. The variable domain in full, completed from reference TRBV5-6 and TRBJ2-5, reads DAGVTQSPTHLIKTRGQQVTLRCSPKSGHDTVSWYQQALGQGPQFIFQYYEEEERQRGNFPDRFSGHQFPNYSSELNVNALLLGDSALYLCASSSNGGLQETQYFGPGTRLLVL.

The table lists this clonotype with many counts. The chain couples TRBV11-2 to TRBJ2-1; D remains ambiguous. Trimming removed 5 bases at V and 0 bases at J, with 11 bases between. CDR3 size: 15 residues. Germline CDR1 reads SGHAT; CDR2 reads FQNNGV. In DNA form, the CDR3 reads TGTGCCAGCAGCCGTTCGGGTTCCTCCTACAATGAGCAGTTCTTC. Translation: CASSRSGSSYNEQFF.

This clonotype has a count of ten or more. The chain is built from TRBV7-9 and TRBJ1-3, with 7 bases aligning to TRBD1. CDR3 length equals 14 residues. Losses at the gene ends were 10 bases for V and 0 bases for J; bases not matched to a gene: 6. Germline V gene data show CDR1 as SEHNR and CDR2 as FQNEAQ (reference sequence). This CDR3 reads CAIRQGGSGNTIYF. CDR3 coding DNA: TGTGCCATCCGACAGGGTGGCTCTGGAAACACCATATATTTT.

In its sample, this clonotype was seen many times. The CDR3 sequence is CASSPSSGTSMRQFF. CDR3 sequence (DNA): TGTGCCAGTAGTCCTTCTAGCGGGACGTCAATGAGGCAGTTCTTC. This chain uses TRBV19 with TRBJ2-1; 9 bases fit TRBD2. Germline V gives CDR1 LNHDA, CDR2 SQIVND (reference sequence). The CDR3 is 15 residues long. V shed 5 bases and J 12 bases; nucleotides not matched to a gene: 14.

This clonotype was seen repeatedly, ten times or more. The chain carries TRBV7-6 and TRBJ2-7, with 8 bases aligning to TRBD2. The length of the CDR3 is 14 residues. The germline V gene has CDR1 SGHVS and CDR2 FNYEAQ. Trimming removed 5 bases from V and 2 bases from J; junction bases left unmatched: 5. The CDR3 is CASSPSSGAYEQYF. The CDR3 bases are TGTGCCAGCAGCCCTAGTAGCGGGGCCTACGAGCAGTACTTC.

This clonotype occurred many times. The J gene is TRBJ2-1, the V gene TRBV29-1, with 9 bases identical to TRBD2. Germline CDR1 is SQVTM and CDR2 is ANQGSEA. The CDR3 contains 15 residues. V lost 6 bases to trimming and J lost 4 bases; unmatched junction nucleotides: 10. CDR3 coding DNA: TGCAGCGTCCTCGGTGAGACTAGCGGTTACAATGAGCAGTTCTTC. This encodes CSVLGETSGYNEQFF.

This clonotype came up many times. The chain couples TRBV24-1 to TRBJ2-1; tentatively, D is TRBD1 (6 bases). Trimming pared 3 bases from V and 3 bases from J, leaving 17 bases between. This CDR3 spans 17 amino acids. The germline gives CDR1 KGHDR, CDR2 SFDVKD. The CDR3 nucleotides are TGTGCCACCAGTGATAACAGGGACCTAAGTTACTACAATGAGCAGTTCTTC. Residues: CATSDNRDLSYYNEQFF.